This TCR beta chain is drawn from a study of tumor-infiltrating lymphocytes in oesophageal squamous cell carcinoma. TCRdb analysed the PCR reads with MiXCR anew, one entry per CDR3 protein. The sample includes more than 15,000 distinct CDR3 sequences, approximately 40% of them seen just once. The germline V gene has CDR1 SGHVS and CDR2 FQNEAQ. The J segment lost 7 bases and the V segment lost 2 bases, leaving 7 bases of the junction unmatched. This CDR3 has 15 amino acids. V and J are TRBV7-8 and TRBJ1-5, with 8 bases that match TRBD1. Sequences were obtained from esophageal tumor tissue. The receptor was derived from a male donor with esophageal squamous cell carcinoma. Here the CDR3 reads CASSLNQGAGQPQHF. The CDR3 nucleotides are TGTGCCAGCAGCTTAAACCAGGGGGCCGGGCAGCCCCAGCATTTT.